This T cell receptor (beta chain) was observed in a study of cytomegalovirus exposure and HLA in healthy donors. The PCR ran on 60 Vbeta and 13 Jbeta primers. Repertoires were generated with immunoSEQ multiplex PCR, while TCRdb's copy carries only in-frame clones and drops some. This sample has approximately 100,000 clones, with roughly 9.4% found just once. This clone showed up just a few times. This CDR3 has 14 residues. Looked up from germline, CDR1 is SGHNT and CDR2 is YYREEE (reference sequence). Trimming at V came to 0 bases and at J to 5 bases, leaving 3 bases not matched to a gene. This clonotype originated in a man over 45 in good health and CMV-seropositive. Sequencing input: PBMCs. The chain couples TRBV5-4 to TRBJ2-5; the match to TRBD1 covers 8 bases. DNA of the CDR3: TGTGCCAGCAGCTTGGCGGACAGGGAGGAGACCCAGTACTTC. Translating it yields CASSLADREETQYF. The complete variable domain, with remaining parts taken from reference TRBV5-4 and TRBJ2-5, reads ETGVTQSPTHLIKTRGQQVTLRCSSQSGHNTVSWYQQALGQGPQFIFQYYREEENGRGNFPPRFSGLQFPNYSSELNVNALELDDSALYLCASSLADREETQYFGPGTRLLVL.